The 26 T cell receptor beta chains listed next were all sequenced from one sample in a study of T-cell reconstitution after alpha-beta-depleted transplantation in children. During its preparation, the TCRbeta library received unique molecular identifiers. TCRdb fed the PCR reads into MiXCR, producing one record per CDR3 protein. Of roughly 240,000 distinct CDR3 sequences in the sample, around 7.8% are singletons; the top ten hold 6% to 7%. The source was PBMCs, mostly from graft donor cells, collected 180 days after TCRalphabeta/CD19-depleted stem cell transplant. These receptors originate from a male patient younger than 18 who had a stem cell transplant for acute lymphoblastic leukemia, so the T cells may come from the graft donor.

This clonotype was detected ten times or more. The genes are TRBV21-1 and TRBJ1-1. TRBV21-1 is assigned pseudogene status. This CDR3 contains 9 residues. This CDR3 reads CASGPEAFF. The CDR3 DNA sequence: TGTGCCAGCGGACCCGAAGCTTTCTTT.

This clonotype has at least ten counts. The chain employs TRBV28 and TRBJ1-2; 10 nucleotides match TRBD1. V was pared by 3 bases and J by 4 bases, with 2 bases of the junction left unmatched. CDR3 length equals 14 residues. The germline CDR1 and CDR2 sequences are MDHEN and SYDVKM. Here the CDR3 reads CASSLGTGAYGYTF. CDR3 nucleotide sequence: TGTGCCAGCAGTTTGGGGACAGGGGCCTATGGCTACACCTTC.

With regard to this clonotype: A read error may explain this, as a much larger clone is one base away. V gene TRBV14 combines with J gene TRBJ1-1; D remains ambiguous. Germline loops: CDR1 SGHDN, CDR2 FVKESK. The germline V and J ends were trimmed by 5 bases and 1 base, with 11 bases remaining between them. CDR3 length equals 14 residues. CDR3 sequence: CASSATQRNTEAFF. CDR3 nucleotide sequence: TGTGCCAGCAGCGCGACTCAGCGGAACACTGAAGCTTTCTTT.

This clonotype was seen many times. The chain recombines TRBV7-6 with TRBJ2-5; 7 bases map to TRBD1. V dropped 4 bases and J dropped 2; count of bases not matched to a gene: 7. The CDR3 has 15 amino acids. Germline CDR1 reads SGHVS; CDR2 reads FNYEAQ. The CDR3 sequence: CASSSHGTVQETQYF. The CDR3 coding sequence is TGTGCCAGCAGCTCCCACGGGACAGTTCAAGAGACCCAGTACTTC. Combining the CDR3 with reference TRBV7-6 and TRBJ2-5 gives the whole variable domain GAGVSQSPRYKVTKRGQDVALRCDPISGHVSLYWYRQALGQGPEFLTYFNYEAQQDKSGLPNDRFSAERPEGSISTLTIQRTEQRDSAMYRCASSSHGTVQETQYFGPGTRLLVL.

To note about this clonotype: A much larger clone is a single base away; this may be a read error. The gene calls are TRBV28 and TRBJ2-7; D is perhaps TRBD2 (5 bases). Germline values: CDR1 MDHEN, CDR2 SYDVKM. This CDR3 is 13 amino acids long. This CDR3 reads CAHRLGSSYEPYF. The CDR3 nucleotides are TGTGCCCACAGACTTGGGAGCTCCTACGAGCCGTACTTC.

This clonotype was seen many times. The J gene is TRBJ2-2, the V gene TRBV20-1; D may be TRBD2 (6 bases). CDR3 length: 17 amino acids. V dropped 5 bases and J dropped 0 bases, with 19 bases sitting between them. Germline CDR1 reads DFQATT; CDR2 reads SNEGSKA (reference sequence). DNA of the CDR3: TGCAGTGCTCCCCCCGGTCCGCGGGGCTCGAACACCGGGGAGCTGTTTTTT. It encodes CSAPPGPRGSNTGELFF.

This clonotype has a count of ten or more. This chain joins TRBV6-1 and TRBJ1-1, with D possibly TRBD1 on 6 matching bases. Trimming removed 6 bases from V and 7 bases from J, with 15 bases in between. Per the germline V gene, CDR1 is MNHNS and CDR2 is SASEGT. CDR3 length equals 13 residues. For the CDR3, the DNA is TGTGCCAGCAGGCCCCAGGGGCTCCTTGAAGCTTTCTTT. It codes for CASRPQGLLEAFF.

This clonotype was counted a few times. The V gene is TRBV4-2, the J gene TRBJ2-1; the D gene is possibly TRBD2 (6 bases). The CDR3 consists of 14 residues. The V end was cut by 6 bases, the J end by 8 bases, with 17 bases between. From germline, CDR1 is LGHNA and CDR2 YNFKEQ. CDR3: CASRDGRAVHEQFF. As DNA, the CDR3 is TGTGCCAGCAGAGACGGGAGAGCGGTCCATGAGCAGTTCTTC.

This clonotype was seen many times. This chain uses TRBV5-6 with TRBJ2-7; 9 nucleotides agree with TRBD2. The CDR3 loop spans 14 amino acids. Germline V gene data show CDR1 as SGHDT and CDR2 as YYEEEE. V gave up 5 bases and J gave up 0 bases; unmatched junction bases: 3. The CDR3 coding sequence is TGTGCCAGCAGAATTAGCGGGAGCTCCTACGAGCAGTACTTC. Translation gives CASRISGSSYEQYF.

This clonotype was observed at least ten times. The chain employs TRBV5-1 and TRBJ2-1; TRBD2 matches 9 bases. This CDR3 has 14 amino acids. CDR1 and CDR2 (germline): SGHRS, YFSETQ. Unmatched junction bases numbered 2, after V lost 0 bases and J lost 7 bases. CDR3 coding DNA: TGCGCCAGCAGCTTGGAGCGGGAGGAGAATGAGCAGTTCTTC. Its protein is CASSLEREENEQFF.

This clonotype was detected ten times or more. The J gene is TRBJ2-5, the V gene TRBV28, with D possibly being TRBD2 (6 bases). Germline V gene data show CDR1 as MDHEN and CDR2 as SYDVKM. The CDR3 extends over 14 amino acids. Trimming took off 6 bases at V and 10 bases at J, with 21 bases between the two ends. CDR3 nucleotide sequence: TGTGCCAGCAGCGTTCGGGCCGGTCCGGGGGACCAGTACTTC. This codes for CASSVRAGPGDQYF.

This clonotype was detected ten times or more. The chain joins TRBV6-5 to TRBJ2-5; 7 bases are a match to TRBD2. The length of the CDR3 is 14 residues. The germline CDR1 and CDR2 sequences are MNHEY and SVGAGI. V was pared by 6 bases and J by 4 bases, with 8 bases of the junction left unmatched. The CDR3 region has the DNA TGTGCCAGCAGCTCCTCGGGGGGAGGAGAGACCCAGTACTTC. Protein sequence: CASSSSGGGETQYF.

CDR3: CASSPRGGSHTDTQYF. The CDR3, as DNA: TGTGCCAGCTCACCACGGGGGGGAAGCCACACAGATACGCAGTATTTT. The chain uses TRBV18 and TRBJ2-3, with 7 bases lining up with TRBD2. CDR3 length: 16 amino acids. From germline, CDR1 is KGHSH and CDR2 LQKENI. J gave up 2 bases and V 1 base, and 6 bases lay outside the gene matches.

The table lists this clonotype with many counts. The CDR3 region is CASSLDVSTGELFF. The CDR3 DNA follows: TGTGCCAGCAGCTTAGACGTGTCCACCGGGGAGCTGTTTTTT. The chain is built from TRBV13 and TRBJ2-2; no clear D gene. Trimming shortened V by 1 base and J by 4 bases, and 7 bases separated the two germline ends. This CDR3 comprises 14 residues. The V gene's germline CDR1 is PRHDT and CDR2 FYEKMQ (reference sequence).

This clonotype was picked up many times. This sequence joins TRBV5-4 and TRBJ2-7, with unresolved D. Per germline, CDR1 SGHNT and CDR2 YYREEE (reference sequence). V lost 2 bases and J lost 2, with 8 bases in between. The CDR3 is 13 residues long. The CDR3 spells CASSFEQTYEQYF. CDR3 DNA: TGTGCCAGCAGCTTTGAGCAAACCTACGAGCAGTACTTC.

The sample holds a few counts of this clonotype. The gene calls are TRBV4-1 and TRBJ2-2; a weak D match, TRBD1 (5 bases). The CDR3 consists of 13 residues. Trimming pared 3 bases from V and 7 bases from J, leaving 9 bases between. The germline CDR1 and CDR2 sequences are MGHRA and YSYEKL. The CDR3 spells CASSQQGIGELFF. DNA for the CDR3: TGCGCCAGCAGCCAGCAGGGAATCGGGGAGCTGTTTTTT.

This clonotype came up many times. The CDR3: CASSAAGGGNQPQHF. The DNA for the CDR3 is TGTGCCAGCAGCGCAGCAGGGGGCGGGAATCAGCCCCAGCATTTT. The chain is built from TRBV7-6 and TRBJ1-5; 8 positions agree with TRBD1. Germline CDR1 is SGHVS and CDR2 is FNYEAQ. CDR3 length: 15 residues. The V gene end was trimmed by 5 bases and the J gene end by 4 bases; junction bases not matched to a gene: 7.

This clonotype turned up a few times. This chain connects TRBV20-1 to TRBJ2-3, with 7 bases identical to TRBD2. CDR1 is DFQATT, CDR2 SNEGSKA, per germline (reference sequence). The CDR3 spans 21 residues. V shed 2 bases and J 0 bases; nucleotides not matched to a gene: 23. CDR3 sequence: CSARSGIGSGMRLLSTDTQYF. CDR3 nucleotide sequence: TGCAGTGCTAGATCGGGGATCGGAAGCGGGATGAGGCTTTTAAGCACAGATACGCAGTATTTT.

The sample holds many counts of this clonotype. The CDR3 loop reads CASSFQGQATYGYTF. The CDR3 bases are TGTGCCAGCAGCTTCCAAGGACAGGCGACCTATGGCTACACCTTC. V is TRBV5-5 and J is TRBJ1-2; 7 nucleotides match TRBD1. Germline CDR1 and CDR2: SGHKS and YYEKEE (reference sequence). This CDR3 is 15 amino acids long. After removal of 2 bases from V and 4 bases from J, the junction contained 8 bases not matched to a gene.

This clonotype has at least ten counts. The chain is built from TRBV14 and TRBJ2-1; D possibly corresponds to TRBD1 (5 bases). Germline values: CDR1 SGHDN, CDR2 FVKESK. Trimming removed 2 bases from V and 15 bases from J, with 14 bases in between. The CDR3 extends over 12 amino acids. As DNA, the CDR3 is TGTGCCAGCAGCCAAATAGGGGCAGCATCGTTCTTC. Translation gives CASSQIGAASFF.

There are many counts of this clonotype. This chain links TRBV28 with TRBJ2-5; D ambiguous. Trimming took 3 bases from V and 5 from J, leaving 7 bases between them. Looked up from germline, CDR1 is MDHEN and CDR2 is SYDVKM. CDR3 length equals 12 residues. CDR3 protein: CASSFQRETQYF. In DNA, the CDR3 is TGTGCCAGCAGTTTTCAGAGGGAGACCCAGTACTTC.

This clonotype was seen many times. At one end the junction does not follow the germline gene, possibly because of a read error. The V call is TRBV29-1, the J call TRBJ1-1, with D perhaps TRBD1 (6 bases). This CDR3 region has 13 residues. Germline V lookup: CDR1 SQVTM, CDR2 ANQGSEA. The CDR3 reads CSVRGQMNTEAFF. CDR3 in DNA: TGCAGCGTCCGAGGACAGATGAATACTGAAGCTTTCTTT.

In this sample, this clonotype turned up a few times. This sequence joins TRBV18 and TRBJ2-7; the D gene is possibly TRBD1 (5 bases). The germline CDR1 and CDR2 sequences are KGHSH and LQKENI. CDR3 size: 14 residues. Trimming pared 2 bases from V and 5 bases from J, leaving 13 bases between. This CDR3 is CASSPDSSAHEQYF. The CDR3 DNA is TGTGCCAGCTCACCAGACAGTAGTGCCCACGAGCAGTACTTC.

Ten or more counts support this clonotype. The chain combines TRBV27 with TRBJ2-5; possible D gene TRBD2, 7 bases. Trimming took off 5 bases at V and 4 bases at J, with 11 bases between the two ends. The germline CDR1 and CDR2 sequences are MNHEY and SMNVEV (reference sequence). This CDR3 contains 13 residues. The CDR3 coding sequence is TGTGCCAGCAGTCGGGGGGCGAGAGAGACCCAGTACTTC. Residues: CASSRGARETQYF.

This clonotype appeared many times. The rearrangement uses TRBV13 and TRBJ1-2; D perhaps matches TRBD1 (5 bases). Trimming took 1 base from V and 4 from J, leaving 10 bases between them. CDR1 and CDR2 from the germline V gene are PRHDT and FYEKMQ (reference sequence). The length of the CDR3 is 14 residues. Here the CDR3 DNA reads TGTGCCAGCAGCTTAGTGCAGGGCCGCTATGGCTACACCTTC. Translated, it gives CASSLVQGRYGYTF.

The chain uses TRBV4-3 and TRBJ1-5; 8 bases match TRBD1. The V gene end was trimmed by 3 bases and the J gene end by 0 bases; junction bases not matched to a gene: 13. The CDR3 has 19 amino acids. CDR1 is LGHNA, CDR2 YSLEER, per germline. The CDR3 coding sequence is TGCGCCAGCAGCCAGGACAGGGTCCCAACCCTTTATAGCAATCAGCCCCAGCATTTT. As protein: CASSQDRVPTLYSNQPQHF.